The 4 T cell receptor beta chains below come from one sample, sequenced in a study of T cell responses to AZD1222 COVID-19 vaccine. Assay used: immunoSEQ multiplex PCR; TCRdb lists only in-frame clones, some missing. The table records some 130,000 clones, around 90% of them present only once. Specimen: peripheral blood, collected on day 0 of MenACWY control vaccination. The receptors come from an adult in good health.

The chain has TRBV6-6 and TRBJ1-2; the D gene is possibly TRBD1 (5 bases). The CDR3 consists of 14 residues. Germline V gene lookup returns CDR1 MNHNY and CDR2 SVGAGI (reference sequence). The V end lost 4 bases, the J end lost 13 bases, and 22 bases lay between the germline ends. The CDR3 sequence: CASSSPGPSPLCTF. CDR3 nucleotides: TGTGCCAGCAGTTCCCCGGGACCGTCCCCTCTCTGCACCTTC.

The genes are TRBV2 and TRBJ2-1, with TRBD2 identical over 13 bases. The CDR3 is made up of 15 amino acids. Germline CDR1 SNHLY, CDR2 FYNNEI. Trimming took 6 bases from V and 7 from J; bases not matched to a gene: 6. The CDR3 region is CASSDRTSGSNEQFF. CDR3 nucleotide sequence: TGTGCCAGCAGCGACCGGACTAGCGGGAGTAATGAGCAGTTCTTC.

This chain connects TRBV3-1 (or the pseudogene TRBV3-2) to TRBJ1-4; TRBD1 might be the D (5 bases). Germline V gene sequence: CDR1 LGHDT, CDR2 YNNKEL (reference sequence). V lost 4 bases and J lost 0, with 9 bases in between. CDR3 length equals 15 residues. The CDR3 protein is CASSRRGSTNEKLFF. CDR3 bases: TGTGCCAGCAGCCGCCGGGGGTCAACTAATGAAAAACTGTTTTTT.

This chain uses TRBV10-1 with TRBJ2-7; 9 positions match TRBD1. Germline V CDR1 and CDR2: WNHNN, SYGVQD (reference sequence). This CDR3 has 13 residues. The V and J ends lost 8 bases and 2 bases, in that order; junction bases with no gene match: 4. CDR3 protein: CASPGQGPYEQYF. In DNA form, the CDR3 reads TGCGCCAGCCCGGGACAGGGCCCCTACGAGCAGTACTTC.